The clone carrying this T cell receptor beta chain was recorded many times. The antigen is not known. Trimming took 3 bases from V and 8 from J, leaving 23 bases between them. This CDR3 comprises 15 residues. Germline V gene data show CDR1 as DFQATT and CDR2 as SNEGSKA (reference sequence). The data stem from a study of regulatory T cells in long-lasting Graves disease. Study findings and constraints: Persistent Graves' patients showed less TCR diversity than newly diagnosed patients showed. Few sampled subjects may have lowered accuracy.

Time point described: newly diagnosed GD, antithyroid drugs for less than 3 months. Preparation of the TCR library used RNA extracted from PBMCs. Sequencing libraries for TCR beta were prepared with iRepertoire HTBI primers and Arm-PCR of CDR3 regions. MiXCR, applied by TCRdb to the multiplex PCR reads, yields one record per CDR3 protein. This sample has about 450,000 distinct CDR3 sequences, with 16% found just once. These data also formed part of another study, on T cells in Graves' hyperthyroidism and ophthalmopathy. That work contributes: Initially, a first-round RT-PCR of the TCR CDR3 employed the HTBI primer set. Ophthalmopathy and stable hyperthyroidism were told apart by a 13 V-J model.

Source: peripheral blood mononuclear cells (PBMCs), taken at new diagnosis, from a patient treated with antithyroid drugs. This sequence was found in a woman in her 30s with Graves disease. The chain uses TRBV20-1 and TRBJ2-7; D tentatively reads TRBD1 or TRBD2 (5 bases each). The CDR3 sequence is CSARTAGTAFGQQYF. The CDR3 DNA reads TGCAGTGCTAGGACCGCCGGGACGGCCTTCGGTCAGCAGTACTTC.